This T cell receptor beta chain was recovered during a study of OX40 agonist ivuxolimab in advanced cancers. Looking at the study overall: Age averaged roughly 60 years (range about 20 to 80), and more than 80% were male. In three patients, partial responses were observed, one with hepatocellular carcinoma and two with cutaneous melanoma. Study-level points and caveats: Not determined was the antigen specificity of the expanded peripheral T cells.

This clone occurred many times. What it recognizes is unknown. V was trimmed by 7 bases and J by 2 bases, leaving 11 bases between them. The CDR3 is 14 amino acids. CDR1 MGHRA and CDR2 YSYEKL come from the germline V gene. Measured with immunoSEQ multiplex PCR; TCRdb has only the in-frame clones, and not every one. Of 73,000 or so clones in the sample, about 80% are singletons; the top ten hold over 2%. This sequence joins TRBV4-1 and TRBJ2-2, with no clear D. The clonotype was recovered from an adult with an advanced solid tumor such as melanoma, head and neck, liver or kidney cancer. The sample consisted of CD4+ or CD8+ T cells sorted from blood, taken in a trial of the OX40 agonist ivuxolimab. The CDR3 DNA reads TGCGCCAGCACCCCCCCCCTAAACACCGGGGAGCTGTTTTTT. It yields the protein CASTPPLNTGELFF.